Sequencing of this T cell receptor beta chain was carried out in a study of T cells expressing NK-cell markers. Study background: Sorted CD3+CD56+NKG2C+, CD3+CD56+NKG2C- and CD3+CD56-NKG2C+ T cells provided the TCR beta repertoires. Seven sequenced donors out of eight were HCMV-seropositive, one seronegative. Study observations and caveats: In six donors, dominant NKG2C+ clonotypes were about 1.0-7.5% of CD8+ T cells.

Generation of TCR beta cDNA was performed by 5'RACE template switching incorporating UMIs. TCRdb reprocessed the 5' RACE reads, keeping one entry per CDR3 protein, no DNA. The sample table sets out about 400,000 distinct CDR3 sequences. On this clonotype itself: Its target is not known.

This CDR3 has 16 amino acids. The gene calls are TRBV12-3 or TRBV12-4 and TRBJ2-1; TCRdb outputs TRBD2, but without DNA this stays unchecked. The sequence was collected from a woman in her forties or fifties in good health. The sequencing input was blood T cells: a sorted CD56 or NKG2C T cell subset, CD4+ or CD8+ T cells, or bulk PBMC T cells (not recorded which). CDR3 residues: CASSLLRLAGGNEQFF.